Listed here is a single TCR beta chain. Its antigen remains unidentified. This sample is part of a study of PD-1 blockade in classical Hodgkin lymphoma. The wider study: Patients received nivolumab 3 mg/kg intravenously every 2 weeks. Study outcomes and limitations: CD4+ TCR diversity, unlike CD8+, climbed significantly by C4D1. Why repertoires differed is undefined; disease activity or prior therapy possibly contributed. Complete responders possessed baseline diversity comparable to newly diagnosed patients.

The CDR3 covers 15 residues. The germline V gene has CDR1 LNHDA and CDR2 SQIVND (reference sequence). V lost 6 bases, J lost 3 bases, and 16 bases lay in between. Using immunoSEQ multiplex PCR, the repertoire was profiled, and TCRdb retains in-frame clones only, with some absent. The data show tens of thousands of clones, 84% seen once. Every single patient, without exception, relapsed after autologous stem cell transplantation, and brentuximab vedotin exposure varied. It was by magnetic negative selection that CD4+ T cells were purified from thawed PBMCs. The J gene is TRBJ2-3, the V gene TRBV19; either TRBD1 or TRBD2 may fit D (5 bases each). This specimen was CD4+ T cells from blood, taken at baseline. The sequence came from a human donor with classical Hodgkin lymphoma. The CDR3, as DNA: TGTGCCAGTAGGGGGGTGTCGAGAGAAACAGATACGCAGTATTTT. This codes for CASRGVSRETDTQYF.